This T cell receptor (beta chain) derives from a study of T cells in Graves' hyperthyroidism and ophthalmopathy (dated by TCRdb to about 2019). The study in broad terms: Peripheral blood was sampled at the time of initial diagnosis, prior to any treatment. After sampling, hyperthyroidism patients received methimazole starting at 30 mg daily, and ophthalmopathy patients received high-dose intravenous methylprednisolone. According to the paper, TCR Vbeta CDR3 sequencing was carried out on approximately 140 peripheral blood samples, which came from approximately 43 ophthalmopathy, around 75 hyperthyroidism and roughly 17 progressor patients. Prospective prediction of ophthalmopathy was tested in an independent validation cohort consisting of roughly 19 hyperthyroidism patients and some 17 patients who later progressed to ophthalmopathy. To identify distinguishing TCR V-J signatures, a discovery cohort of 100 or so patients was used, comprising approximately 40 with Graves' ophthalmopathy and 57 with stable Graves' hyperthyroidism. In six Graves' hyperthyroidism patients, the study also compared T-cell repertoires from thyroid tissue with T-cell repertoires from blood. The 90 to 100 discovery patients were randomly split 7:3 into training and test sets. The paper as a whole reports these results and caveats: Blood samples also contained most of the expanded thyroid clonotypes (frequency above 0.001), which suggests that blood repertoires may reflect thyroid immune responses. In validation, the model predicted progression to ophthalmopathy with approximately 69% sensitivity and approximately 74% specificity, a median of 6.5 months before onset. A 13 V-J signature model separated ophthalmopathy from stable hyperthyroidism, with 87.88% sensitivity and about 81% specificity in cross-validation and 80%/75% in testing. Sample size was not statistically predetermined, and blinding of investigators to group allocation was not performed.

Including cysteine and phenylalanine, the CDR3 has 14 amino acids. The kept DNA is CDR3 alone, 42 bases in frame from the first base. According to the germline V gene (reference sequence), CDR1 reads DFQATT and CDR2 reads SNEGSKA. At the junction V is shortened by 1 base and J by 0 bases, with 9 bases in between. In its sample, this clonotype was seen many times. Its antigen specificity is not known. No clone much larger than this one lies a single base away; base qualities are absent. Amplification of TCR beta CDR3 regions was carried out from RNA transcripts. A first-round RT-PCR of the TCR CDR3 used the HTBI primer set with the Qiagen OneStep RT-PCR kit. Libraries were constructed in a second round of multiplex PCR, after which size selection and purification were carried out. Paired-end sequencing of the libraries was performed with 100 bp reads on an Illumina HiSeq2000. Processing in the source paper ran as follows. SOAPnuke was used to process the raw data, removing reads that contained adapters or uncalled bases, had a mean Phred below 15, or lacked an exact match to the constant primer or identifier. COPE v1.2.5 was used to merge the high-quality paired reads, and each unique nucleotide sequence was defined as a clonotype. MiTCR v1.1 was used to align the clonotypes against IMGT TRBV, TRBD and TRBJ reference segments. Analysis was restricted to V-J combinations with a frequency above 0.0001, which covered 99.2% of repertoires. A TCS score was defined as the ratio between F50 (clonal expansion) and ExV (chaos), using BLOSUM62-based TCRdist between CDR3 peptides within each V-J. Welch's t-statistics and random forest reduced roughly 500 V-J features to fewer than 15, which were used in a naive Bayes classifier (R e1071). TCRdb trimmed the raw reads at Q25, called clones with MiXCR and kept productive beta chains. Rows are unified per CDR3 protein, each entry keeping the most common DNA and genes. V and J calls and clone size were set by TCRdb, not the authors. The sample table shows a few hundred thousand distinct CDR3 sequences, and 15% to 20% are seen once. Around 43% of the sample belongs to the ten largest clones.

A patient counted as having stable Graves' hyperthyroidism if no progression to ophthalmopathy occurred over 18 months of follow-up. Hyperthyroidism patients were newly diagnosed, with disease duration under 2 months, and aged 18 to 65 years. Exclusion was applied to patients with uncontrolled infections, other autoimmune diseases, pregnancy or lactation. Diagnoses were established on the basis of clinical symptoms, serum thyroxine and TRAb, thyroid ultrasound, and orbital computed tomography. PBMCs were isolated from about 10 ml of fresh peripheral blood by Ficoll-Paque density gradient centrifugation. Total RNA was extracted using Trizol reagent, and RNA quality was assessed on an Agilent 2100 Bioanalyzer.

In this chain, TRBV20-1 is recombined with TRBJ1-1, and perhaps TRBD1 as D gene, on 5 matching bases. Specimen: blood. This sequence was found in a man aged 40-49 years with Graves' hyperthyroidism. The nucleotides read TGCAGTGCTAGAGCCGACAGAATGAACACTGAAGCTTTCTTT. This sequence encodes CSARADRMNTEAFF.